The source of this TCR beta chain is a study of blood T cells in healthy people across ages. The germline V and J ends were trimmed by 5 bases and 11 bases, with 27 bases remaining between them. The CDR3 consists of 16 residues. Germline loops: CDR1 MDHEN, CDR2 SYDVKM. The second PCR ran about 6 to 12 cycles with a sample-barcoded 5' primer and J-beta primers. TCRdb called the 5' RACE reads again in MiXCR, with one record for every CDR3 protein. The data show hundreds of thousands of distinct CDR3 sequences, about 43% seen once. To note about this clonotype: Its antigen remains unknown.

Study-wide findings and caveats: It was held that diversity estimates obtained from one million T cells represented underestimates.

The sequenced sample was blood. The chain uses TRBV28 and TRBJ2-5; no reliable D call. The TCR was taken from an elderly man in good health. CDR3: CASSNSVPSSYNEQYF. CDR3 nucleotide sequence: TGTGCCAGCAGTAATTCGGTCCCGAGCTCCTACAATGAGCAGTACTTC.